This section outlines one TCR beta chain sequence together with its context. What it recognizes is unknown. This sample is part of a study of PD-1 blockade in mismatch repair-deficient tumors. Study-wide background: Enrolled about 2013-2016, patients had progressing, pretreated mismatch repair-deficient cancers of about a dozen types. General study points: Rapid post-treatment expansion, then contraction, generally preceding radiologic response, marked tumor-resident clones.

In germline, CDR1 is LNHDA, CDR2 SQIVND (reference sequence). This CDR3 is built from 14 residues. Deletions cut 4 bases from V and 6 bases from J, with 13 bases between. The table came from immunoSEQ multiplex PCR; TCRdb's copy has only in-frame clones and leaves some out. The data hold about 100,000 clones, with over 65% observed a single time. Every patient had mismatch repair deficiency by PCR or immunohistochemistry. The TCR-sequenced patients were a few responders to pembrolizumab. This clonotype was sampled from an adult with mismatch repair-deficient cancer. Sequenced material: peripheral blood, taken roughly eight months after starting pembrolizumab. The chain has TRBV19 and TRBJ2-1, with D possibly matching TRBD1 (6 bases). CDR3 in amino acids: CASSTLGARNEQFF. The CDR3 nucleotides read TGTGCCAGTAGTACCTTGGGGGCTCGCAATGAGCAGTTCTTC.